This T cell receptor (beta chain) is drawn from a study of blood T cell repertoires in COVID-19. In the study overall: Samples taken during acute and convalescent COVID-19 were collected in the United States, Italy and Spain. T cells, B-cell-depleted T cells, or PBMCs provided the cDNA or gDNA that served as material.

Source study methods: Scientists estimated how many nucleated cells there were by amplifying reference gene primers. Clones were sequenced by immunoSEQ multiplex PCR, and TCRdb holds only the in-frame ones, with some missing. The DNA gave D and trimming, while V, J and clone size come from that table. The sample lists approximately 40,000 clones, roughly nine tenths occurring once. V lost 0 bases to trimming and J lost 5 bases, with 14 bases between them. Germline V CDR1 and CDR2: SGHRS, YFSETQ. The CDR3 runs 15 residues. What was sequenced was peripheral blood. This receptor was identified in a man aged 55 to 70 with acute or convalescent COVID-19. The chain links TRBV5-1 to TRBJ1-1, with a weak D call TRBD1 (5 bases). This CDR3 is CASSLVGGSQTEAFF. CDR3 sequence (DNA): TGCGCCAGCAGCTTGGTGGGGGGGAGTCAGACTGAAGCTTTCTTT.